This T cell receptor beta chain was documented in a study of blood T cells in healthy people across ages. Overall study results and limits: Diversity of TCR beta correlated strongly with naive T cell percentage. Greater diversity and more naive CD4+ cells were seen in long-lived donors than in aged donors.

The CDR3 totals 18 residues. Germline-derived CDR1 and CDR2 are SQVTM and ANQGSEA. V dropped 1 base and J dropped 8 bases, with 26 bases sitting between them. A sample-barcoded 5' primer and a J-beta primer mix were used in a second PCR of roughly 6 to 11 cycles. TCRdb itself ran the 5' RACE reads through MiXCR, one entry per CDR3 protein. The table has roughly 700,000 distinct CDR3 sequences, roughly 25% seen once. A word on this clonotype: Antigen: not known.

These same data were also listed under a study on T cells of mothers and their children. That source adds: The study obtained over 9 million TCR beta CDR3 reads per mother and around 3 million per child.

Source material: blood. The chain carries TRBV29-1 and TRBJ1-4; D is unresolved. The receptor was isolated from a boy between 5 and 17 years old in good health. CDR3 sequence: CSVEVGASNSYVGEKLFF. The DNA for the CDR3 is TGCAGCGTTGAAGTTGGCGCATCAAATTCTTATGTGGGCGAAAAACTGTTTTTT.